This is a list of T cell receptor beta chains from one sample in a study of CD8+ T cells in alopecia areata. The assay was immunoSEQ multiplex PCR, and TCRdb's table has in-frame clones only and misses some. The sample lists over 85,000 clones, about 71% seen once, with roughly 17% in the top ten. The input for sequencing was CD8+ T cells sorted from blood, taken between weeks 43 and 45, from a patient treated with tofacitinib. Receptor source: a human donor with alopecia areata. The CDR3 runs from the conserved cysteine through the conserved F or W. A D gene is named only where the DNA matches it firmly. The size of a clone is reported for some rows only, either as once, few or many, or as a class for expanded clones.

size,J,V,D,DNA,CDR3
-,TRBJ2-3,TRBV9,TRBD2,TGTGCCAGCAACGACGGACTAGCGGAGGATACGCAGTATTTT,CASNDGLAEDTQYF
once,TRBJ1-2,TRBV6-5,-,TGTGCCAGCAGTCTTGGACGAGACTATGGCTACACCTTC,CASSLGRDYGYTF
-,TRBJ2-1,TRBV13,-,TGTGCCAGCAGCTTAGGTCGTAGCGTGAACAATGAGCAGTTCTTC,CASSLGRSVNNEQFF
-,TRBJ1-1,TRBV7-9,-,TGTGCCAGCAGCTTAAATCCCACTGAAGCTTTCTTT,CASSLNPTEAFF
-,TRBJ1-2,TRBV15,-,TGTGCCACCAGCGGCTTTAGGGTTGTGGGGGATTTTACTAACTATGGCTACACCTTC,CATSGFRVVGDFTNYGYTF
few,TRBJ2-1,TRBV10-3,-,TGTGCCATCAGTGTGGGTAGGGGGGATGAGCAGTTCTTC,CAISVGRGDEQFF
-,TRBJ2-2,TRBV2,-,TGTGCCAGCGGAGACAGGAACGAGAACACCGGGGAGCTGTTTTTT,CASGDRNENTGELFF
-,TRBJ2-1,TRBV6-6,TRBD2,TGTGCCAGCAGTTACTCGAGCGGGGATTACAAGTTCTTC,CASSYSSGDYKFF
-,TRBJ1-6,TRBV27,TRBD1,TGTGCCAGCAGTTTATCGCAACAGAGGGGGCGAAATTCACCCCTCCACTTT,CASSLSQQRGRNSPLHF
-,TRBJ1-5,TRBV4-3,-,TGCGCCAGCAGCCAAGATTTAGGACATAGACAGCCCCAGCATTTT,CASSQDLGHRQPQHF
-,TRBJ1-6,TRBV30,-,TGTGCCTGGAGTGACCCGTCGGCCCTCCACTTT,CAWSDPSALHF
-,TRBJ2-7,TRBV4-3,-,TGCGCCAGCAGCCAAGATTTTGGGGGGCCCTACGAGCAGTACTTC,CASSQDFGGPYEQYF
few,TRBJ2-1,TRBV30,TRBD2,TGTGCCTGGAGTGTGGGGACTAGCGGGTACAATGAGCAGTTCTTC,CAWSVGTSGYNEQFF
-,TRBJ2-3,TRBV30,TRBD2,TGTGCCTGGAGTGGAGCGGGGGGCACAGATACGCAGTATTTT,CAWSGAGGTDTQYF
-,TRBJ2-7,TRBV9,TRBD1,TGTGCCAGCAGTAGAGGACGGACAGGTCCCGAGCAGTACTTC,CASSRGRTGPEQYF
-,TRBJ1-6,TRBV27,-,TGTGCCAGCAGCTACCGTGCTAGGGTTGGGGTGAATTCACCCCTCCACTTT,CASSYRARVGVNSPLHF
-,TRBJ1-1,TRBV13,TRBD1,TGTGCCAGCAGACATCAGACAGGGGTCACTGAAGCTTTCTTT,CASRHQTGVTEAFF
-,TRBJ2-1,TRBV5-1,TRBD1,TGCGCCAGCAGCTTGCCAGGGGGCTGGAATGAGCAGTTCTTC,CASSLPGGWNEQFF
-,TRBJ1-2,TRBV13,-,TGTGCCAGCAGCTTGGACAGCGCGAACTATGGCTACACCTTC,CASSLDSANYGYTF
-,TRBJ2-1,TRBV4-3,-,TGCGCCAGCAGCCAAGCGGGCCGGGGGTCCCTTTACAATGAGCAGTTCTTC,CASSQAGRGSLYNEQFF
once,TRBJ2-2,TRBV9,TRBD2,TGTGCCAGCAGCGTAAAACTAGCGGGGGGCCTGAACACCGGGGAGCTGTTTTTT,CASSVKLAGGLNTGELFF
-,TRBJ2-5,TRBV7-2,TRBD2,TGTGCCAGCAGCCGGTTAGGCGGGGGGGCCGGGGAGACCCAGTACTTC,CASSRLGGGAGETQYF
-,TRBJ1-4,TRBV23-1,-,TGCGACAAATGGGGGGCCACCGAGGCAACTAATGAAAAACTGTTTTTT,CDKWGATEATNEKLFF
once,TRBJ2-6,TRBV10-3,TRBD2,TGTGCCATCAGTACTAGGGACTATAATTCTGGGGCCAACGTCCTGACTTTC,CAISTRDYNSGANVLTF
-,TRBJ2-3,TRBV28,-,TGTGCCAGCAGTTTTGGGGGAAACACAGATACGCAGTATTTT,CASSFGGNTDTQYF
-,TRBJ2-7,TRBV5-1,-,TGCGCCAGCAGCTTGGGGACAGAAGTCTACGAGCAGTACTTC,CASSLGTEVYEQYF
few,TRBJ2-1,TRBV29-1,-,TGCAGCGTTGTATGGGAGTTATCCGACTACAATGAGCAGTTCTTC,CSVVWELSDYNEQFF
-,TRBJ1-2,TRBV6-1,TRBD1,TGTGCCAGCAGCCCGGGACAGGTCGGGAACTATGGCTACACCTTC,CASSPGQVGNYGYTF
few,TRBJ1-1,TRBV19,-,TGTGCCAGTACCCCAGGGAGCTTGAACACTGAAGCTTTCTTT,CASTPGSLNTEAFF
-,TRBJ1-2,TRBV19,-,TGTGCCAGTTACTCGAATGGCTACACCTTC,CASYSNGYTF
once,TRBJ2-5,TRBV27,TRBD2,TGTGCCAGCAGTCCGGGAAGGAAGCGGGGGGAGACCCAGTACTTC,CASSPGRKRGETQYF
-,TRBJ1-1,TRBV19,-,TGTGCCAGTAATGTCGCGAACACTGAAGCTTTCTTT,CASNVANTEAFF
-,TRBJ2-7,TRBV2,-,TGTGCCAGCAGAGGCTCCTACGAGCAGTACTTC,CASRGSYEQYF
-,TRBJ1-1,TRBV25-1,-,TGTGCCAGCAGTCGAGGGATGGAAAACACTGAAGCTTTCTTT,CASSRGMENTEAFF
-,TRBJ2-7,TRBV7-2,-,TGTGCCAGCAGCTTAGGCAGAGCCTACGAGCAGTACTTC,CASSLGRAYEQYF
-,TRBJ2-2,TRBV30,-,TGTGCCTGGAGTGTACAGAGGACACTCAACACCGGGGAGCTGTTTTTT,CAWSVQRTLNTGELFF
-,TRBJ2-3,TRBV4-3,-,TGCGCCAGTAGCGCGGGCAGGGGCACAGATACGCAGTATTTT,CASSAGRGTDTQYF
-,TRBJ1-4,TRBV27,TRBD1,TGTGCCAGCAGCCCCAGATGGGACAGGGGGCGAGAAAAACTGTTTTTT,CASSPRWDRGREKLFF
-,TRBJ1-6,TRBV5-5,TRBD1,TGTGCCAGCATCCTAGAACCGGGACAGGGTGGATCACCCCTCCACTTT,CASILEPGQGGSPLHF
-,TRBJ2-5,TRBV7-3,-,TGTGCCAGCAGCTTAGTTGTCGAAATGGGAGAGACCCAGTACTTC,CASSLVVEMGETQYF
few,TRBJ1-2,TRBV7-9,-,TGTGCCAGCAGCTTATTGGGTCCTGATCGGATGTATGGCTACACCTTC,CASSLLGPDRMYGYTF
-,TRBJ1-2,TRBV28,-,TGTGCCAGCAGTTTTGGAGCTGGCTACACCTTC,CASSFGAGYTF
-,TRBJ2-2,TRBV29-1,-,TGCAGCGTTGTATGGACCGGGGAGCTGTTTTTT,CSVVWTGELFF
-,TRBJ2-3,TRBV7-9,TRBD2,TGTGCCAGCAGCTTACAGCGGGGGCCCCAGAAGGATACGCAGTATTTT,CASSLQRGPQKDTQYF
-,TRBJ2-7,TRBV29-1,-,TGCAGCGTTAGTCCGGAGGGTACCTACGAGCAGTACTTC,CSVSPEGTYEQYF
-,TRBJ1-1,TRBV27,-,TGTGCCAGCAGTCTGGGGGGACCTAACACTGAAGCTTTCTTT,CASSLGGPNTEAFF
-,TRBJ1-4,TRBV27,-,TGTGCCAGCAGTTCTCCCCCTAATGAAAAACTGTTTTTT,CASSSPPNEKLFF
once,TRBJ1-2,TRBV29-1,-,TGCAGCGTCGCCAAACAGGGAGAAGGGCGATATGGCTACACCTTC,CSVAKQGEGRYGYTF
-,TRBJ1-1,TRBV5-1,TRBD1,TGCGCCAGCAGCACAACAGGGGTGAACACTGAAGCTTTCTTT,CASSTTGVNTEAFF
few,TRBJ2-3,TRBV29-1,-,TGCAGCGTTGAAGACGGTAGTTCAGAAGATACGCAGTATTTT,CSVEDGSSEDTQYF